Listed below are T cell receptor beta chains from one sample, sequenced in a study of cytomegalovirus exposure and HLA in healthy donors. Only in-frame clones appear in the TCRdb table, and some are missing; sequencing was by immunoSEQ multiplex PCR. The sample includes a few hundred thousand clones, roughly 80% of them seen just once. The material sequenced was PBMCs. These TCRs come from a girl aged 2-15 years in good health and CMV-seronegative. Each CDR3 is given with its conserved first and last residue. Each record gives: J gene, V gene, clone size, D gene, CDR3 protein, CDR3 DNA. A D gene is named only where the DNA matches it firmly. Expanded clones are given a class, and other clones once, few, many or no size at all.

J gene: TRBJ2-1; V gene: TRBV7-9; clone size: .; D gene: .; CDR3 protein: CASSSSGTDEQFF; CDR3 DNA: TGTGCCAGCAGCTCGAGCGGAACCGATGAGCAGTTCTTC
J gene: TRBJ2-7; V gene: TRBV7-9; clone size: .; D gene: TRBD2; CDR3 protein: CASSLGVTSGRGGDEQYF; CDR3 DNA: TGTGCCAGCAGCTTAGGCGTAACTAGCGGGAGAGGCGGAGACGAGCAGTACTTC
J gene: TRBJ2-5; V gene: TRBV7-9; clone size: once; D gene: .; CDR3 protein: CASSLSGRETQYF; CDR3 DNA: TGTGCCAGCAGCTTATCAGGGAGGGAGACCCAGTACTTC
J gene: TRBJ2-6; V gene: TRBV2; clone size: once; D gene: .; CDR3 protein: CASRLSGRSTGANVLTF; CDR3 DNA: TGTGCCAGCAGATTATCCGGCAGGTCTACCGGGGCCAACGTCCTGACTTTC
J gene: TRBJ1-2; V gene: TRBV6-5; clone size: .; D gene: .; CDR3 protein: CASSPGRGYTF; CDR3 DNA: TGTGCCAGCAGCCCAGGGCGGGGCTACACCTTC
J gene: TRBJ1-1; V gene: TRBV19; clone size: once; D gene: .; CDR3 protein: CASSISFGVNTEAFF; CDR3 DNA: TGTGCCAGTAGTATAAGCTTCGGGGTGAACACTGAAGCTTTCTTT
J gene: TRBJ2-2; V gene: TRBV30; clone size: .; D gene: TRBD1; CDR3 protein: CAWSVERGRSGELFF; CDR3 DNA: TGTGCCTGGAGTGTAGAAAGGGGGCGATCCGGGGAGCTGTTTTTT
J gene: TRBJ2-7; V gene: TRBV11-2; clone size: .; D gene: TRBD1; CDR3 protein: CASSARTGGYEQYF; CDR3 DNA: TGTGCCAGCAGCGCTAGGACAGGAGGCTACGAGCAGTACTTC
J gene: TRBJ1-6; V gene: TRBV5-1; clone size: .; D gene: TRBD1; CDR3 protein: CASSETGEQSPLHF; CDR3 DNA: TGCGCCAGCAGCGAGACAGGGGAGCAATCACCCCTCCACTTT
J gene: TRBJ1-2; V gene: TRBV6-1; clone size: .; D gene: .; CDR3 protein: CASRGRRDYGYTF; CDR3 DNA: TGTGCCAGCAGGGGGAGAAGAGACTATGGCTACACCTTC
J gene: TRBJ2-6; V gene: TRBV5-6; clone size: .; D gene: .; CDR3 protein: CASSLLLIVSGANVLTF; CDR3 DNA: TGTGCCAGCAGCTTGCTTCTAATAGTCTCTGGGGCCAACGTCCTGACTTTC
J gene: TRBJ1-2; V gene: TRBV6-1; clone size: .; D gene: .; CDR3 protein: CASSENGPSNGYTF; CDR3 DNA: TGTGCCAGCAGTGAAAACGGTCCCTCTAATGGCTACACCTTC
J gene: TRBJ2-3; V gene: TRBV4-1; clone size: few; D gene: TRBD2; CDR3 protein: CASSQLKTSGRTDTQYF; CDR3 DNA: TGCGCCAGCAGCCAACTCAAGACTAGCGGGCGCACAGATACGCAGTATTTT
J gene: TRBJ2-1; V gene: TRBV4-1; clone size: once; D gene: .; CDR3 protein: CASSQGTATYNEQFF; CDR3 DNA: TGCGCCAGCAGCCAAGGAACAGCCACCTACAATGAGCAGTTCTTC
J gene: TRBJ2-2; V gene: TRBV27; clone size: .; D gene: TRBD2; CDR3 protein: CASRSPGLAGLGELFF; CDR3 DNA: TGTGCCAGCAGGTCCCCGGGACTAGCGGGATTGGGGGAGCTGTTTTTT
J gene: TRBJ2-1; V gene: TRBV6-5; clone size: .; D gene: .; CDR3 protein: CASSYYRGEGDEQFF; CDR3 DNA: TGTGCCAGCAGTTACTACCGGGGGGAGGGGGATGAGCAGTTCTTC
J gene: TRBJ2-7; V gene: TRBV5-5; clone size: few; D gene: .; CDR3 protein: CASSLESAFDEQYF; CDR3 DNA: TGTGCCAGCAGCTTAGAATCAGCGTTCGACGAGCAGTACTTC
J gene: TRBJ1-1; V gene: TRBV11-2; clone size: .; D gene: TRBD1; CDR3 protein: CASSLGQGAEAFF; CDR3 DNA: TGTGCCAGCAGCTTAGGACAGGGGGCTGAAGCTTTCTTT
J gene: TRBJ2-7; V gene: TRBV18; clone size: .; D gene: .; CDR3 protein: CASSPRVTDPYEQYF; CDR3 DNA: TGTGCCAGCTCACCACGGGTGACAGACCCTTACGAGCAGTACTTC
J gene: TRBJ1-4; V gene: TRBV7-9; clone size: .; D gene: .; CDR3 protein: CASSSREGATNEKLFF; CDR3 DNA: TGTGCCAGCAGCTCCCGGGAGGGTGCAACTAATGAAAAACTGTTTTTT
J gene: TRBJ2-7; V gene: TRBV6-1; clone size: .; D gene: TRBD2; CDR3 protein: CASSEAWTSGRAYEQYF; CDR3 DNA: TGTGCCAGCAGTGAAGCTTGGACTAGCGGGAGGGCCTACGAGCAGTACTTC
J gene: TRBJ2-1; V gene: TRBV9; clone size: few; D gene: TRBD1; CDR3 protein: CASSPRQGSYNEQFF; CDR3 DNA: TGTGCCAGCAGCCCCCGACAGGGATCATACAATGAGCAGTTCTTC
J gene: TRBJ1-4; V gene: TRBV6-5; clone size: .; D gene: .; CDR3 protein: CASSYRGLEGEKLFF; CDR3 DNA: TGTGCCAGCAGTTACCGGGGACTAGAGGGGGAAAAACTGTTTTTT
J gene: TRBJ2-3; V gene: TRBV5-6; clone size: .; D gene: .; CDR3 protein: CASSLTGGRENTQYF; CDR3 DNA: TGTGCCAGCAGCCTCACGGGGGGCCGGGAAAATACGCAGTATTTT
J gene: TRBJ1-1; V gene: TRBV7-9; clone size: .; D gene: .; CDR3 protein: CASSLSYAMNTEAFF; CDR3 DNA: TGTGCCAGCAGCTTAAGCTACGCTATGAACACTGAAGCTTTCTTT
J gene: TRBJ1-1; V gene: TRBV18; clone size: .; D gene: TRBD1; CDR3 protein: CASSPTTGAEAFF; CDR3 DNA: TGTGCCAGCTCACCGACGACAGGGGCCGAAGCTTTCTTT
J gene: TRBJ2-3; V gene: TRBV2; clone size: .; D gene: .; CDR3 protein: CASSAGTIVTDTQYF; CDR3 DNA: TGTGCCAGCAGCGCCGGAACTATAGTCACAGATACGCAGTATTTT
J gene: TRBJ2-3; V gene: TRBV11-2; clone size: .; D gene: .; CDR3 protein: CASSLVQSTDTQYF; CDR3 DNA: TGTGCCAGCAGCTTAGTCCAGAGCACAGATACGCAGTATTTT
J gene: TRBJ2-2; V gene: TRBV27; clone size: once; D gene: TRBD2; CDR3 protein: CASTEAPGGGELFF; CDR3 DNA: TGTGCCAGCACCGAGGCGCCGGGGGGCGGGGAGCTGTTTTTT
J gene: TRBJ2-3; V gene: TRBV5-4; clone size: .; D gene: TRBD1; CDR3 protein: CASSLGTGAGTQYF; CDR3 DNA: TGTGCCAGCAGCTTGGGGACAGGGGCGGGTACGCAGTATTTT
J gene: TRBJ1-1; V gene: TRBV30; clone size: .; D gene: TRBD1; CDR3 protein: CAWTTGHSTEAFF; CDR3 DNA: TGTGCCTGGACGACAGGGCACAGCACTGAAGCTTTCTTT